Included here is one T cell receptor (beta chain) sequence, with context. This sample was included in a study of blood T cell repertoires in COVID-19. Study-wide context: Researchers got acute and convalescent COVID-19 samples from the United States, Italy and Spain. The analysed material was cDNA or gDNA that came from T cells, B-cell-depleted T cells, or PBMCs.

Original methodology: Amplification of reference gene primers was used by the study to estimate nucleated cell counts. Measured with immunoSEQ multiplex PCR; TCRdb has only the in-frame clones, and not every one. The V and J calls and clone size were taken over from that table, and D and trimming were inferred from the DNA. The sample has tens of thousands of clones, about 80% seen once. The CDR3 consists of 17 residues. Trimming removed 5 bases from V and 0 bases from J; junction bases left unmatched: 9. Germline V gene data show CDR1 as SGHAT and CDR2 as FQNNGV. This chain connects TRBV11-2 to TRBJ2-2; 7 positions agree with TRBD1. This TCR was recovered from a man aged 55 to 69 with acute or convalescent COVID-19. Sequencing was carried out using peripheral blood. The CDR3 spells CASSRNLGTANTGELFF. The CDR3 coding sequence is TGTGCCAGCAGCCGCAACCTAGGGACAGCGAACACCGGGGAGCTGTTTTTT.